Here is one TCR beta chain with its context. It lacks a known antigen. The input lacks base qualities; no much larger clone sits a single base away. The protocol used for the library was the immunoSEQ multiplex PCR assay. TCRdb took this table from immuneACCESS and kept in-frame rearrangements with V and J called. Such tables lack part of the clones; where checked against another copy, unresolved V genes explain under half of the gap, and the rest is unexplained. The table for this sample lists fewer than 150,000 clones; 80% to 95% of them were counted only once. Jointly, the top ten make up roughly 2.7% of the sample. This entry belongs to a study of control samples from healthy donors and cancer patients (TCRdb year 2020). The CDR3 measures 15 amino acids from cysteine to phenylalanine. The read is trimmed to its CDR3 DNA, 45 bases read in frame from base 1. The germline V gene (reference sequence) provides CDR1 GTSNPN and CDR2 SVGIG. V lost 1 base and J lost 5 bases, and the count of bases not matched to a germline gene is 5.

The chain is assembled from TRBV30 and TRBJ2-2; a stretch of 9 junction bases matches TRBD1. This TCR was sampled from a man between 18 and 29 years old in good health. Input material: blood. The nucleotide sequence reads TGTGCCTGGAGTGCCGGGACAGGGAGGACCGGGGAGCTGTTTTTT. Translated, this is CAWSAGTGRTGELFF.